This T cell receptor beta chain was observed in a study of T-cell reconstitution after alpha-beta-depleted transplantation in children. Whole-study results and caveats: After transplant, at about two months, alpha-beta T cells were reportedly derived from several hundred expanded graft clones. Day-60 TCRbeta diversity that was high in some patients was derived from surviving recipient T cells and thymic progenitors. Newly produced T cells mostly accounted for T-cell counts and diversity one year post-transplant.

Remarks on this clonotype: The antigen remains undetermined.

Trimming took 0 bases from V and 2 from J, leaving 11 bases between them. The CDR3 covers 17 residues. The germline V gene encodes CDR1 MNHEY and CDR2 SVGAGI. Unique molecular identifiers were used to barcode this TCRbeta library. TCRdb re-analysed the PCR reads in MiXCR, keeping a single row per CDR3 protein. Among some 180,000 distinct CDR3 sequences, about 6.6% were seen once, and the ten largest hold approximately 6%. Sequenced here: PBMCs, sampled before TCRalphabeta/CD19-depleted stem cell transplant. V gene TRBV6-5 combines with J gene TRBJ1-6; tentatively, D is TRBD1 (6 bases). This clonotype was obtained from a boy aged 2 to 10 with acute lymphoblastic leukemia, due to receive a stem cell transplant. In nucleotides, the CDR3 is TGTGCCAGCAGTTACTCGGCAGGGGCCACCTATAATTCACCCCTCCACTTT. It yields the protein CASSYSAGATYNSPLHF.